A selection of T cell receptor beta chains follows, all from one sample in a study of OX40 agonist ivuxolimab in advanced cancers. TCRdb's table, derived via immunoSEQ multiplex PCR, lists solely in-frame clones and lacks some. The sample shows 80,000 or so clones, 80% to 95% of them seen only once. The source was CD4+ or CD8+ T cells sorted from blood, collected in a trial of the OX40 agonist ivuxolimab. The receptors were gathered from an adult with an advanced solid tumor such as melanoma, head and neck, liver or kidney cancer. CDR3s include the opening cysteine and the closing phenylalanine or tryptophan. The D gene is left open where the match is weak. Clone size is stated in some rows and not others, as once, few, many or a class when expanded.

>TRBJ2-3|TRBV13|once|-
CASGIADTQYF
TGTGCCAGCGGCATCGCCGATACGCAGTATTTT
>TRBJ2-3|TRBV5-1|-|TRBD1
CASSFITGGRDTQYF
TGCGCCAGCAGCTTCATAACAGGGGGCAGAGATACGCAGTATTTT
>TRBJ2-3|TRBV4-2|-|TRBD2
CASSQDPGGITDTQYF
TGTGCCAGCAGCCAAGATCCCGGGGGGATCACAGATACGCAGTATTTT
>TRBJ2-3|TRBV10-3|once|-
CAISEFGTSSTQYF
TGTGCCATCAGTGAGTTTGGTACCTCAAGTACGCAGTATTTT
>TRBJ2-7|TRBV28|-|TRBD2
CASAPRGSGEMEQYF
TGTGCCAGCGCCCCGCGGGGGTCAGGTGAGATGGAGCAGTACTTC
>TRBJ2-3|TRBV7-2|-|-
CASSLGEADTQYF
TGTGCCAGCAGCTTAGGGGAGGCAGATACGCAGTATTTT
>TRBJ1-5|TRBV5-1|-|TRBD1
CASSLALYWGQSDQPQHF
TGCGCCAGCAGCTTGGCCTTATACTGGGGACAGTCCGATCAGCCCCAGCATTTT
>TRBJ1-1|TRBV5-5|once|-
CASTRGPPNTEAFF
TGTGCCAGCACCCGGGGACCGCCGAACACTGAAGCTTTCTTT
>TRBJ2-3|TRBV28|-|TRBD2
CASSLFSGDTTDTQYF
TGTGCCAGCAGTTTATTTAGCGGGGATACCACAGATACGCAGTATTTT
>TRBJ1-2|TRBV7-2|-|TRBD1
CASSLASGGNYGYTF
TGTGCCAGCAGCTTAGCGTCAGGGGGGAACTATGGCTACACCTTC
>TRBJ2-1|TRBV6-1|once|-
CASWRDNEQFF
TGTGCCTCCTGGCGGGACAATGAGCAGTTCTTC
>TRBJ1-4|TRBV9|-|TRBD1
CASSRSGTGSGWEKLFF
TGTGCCAGCAGCCGTTCGGGGACAGGGTCAGGCTGGGAAAAACTGTTTTTT
>TRBJ2-3|TRBV19|-|TRBD1
CASSRQGPSTDTQYF
TGTGCCAGTAGTAGACAGGGCCCTAGCACAGATACGCAGTATTTT
>TRBJ1-1|TRBV28|-|-
CASSFGRNTEAFF
TGTGCCAGCAGTTTCGGCAGAAACACTGAAGCTTTCTTT
>TRBJ1-2|TRBV6-5|-|-
CASSYAAYTNYGYTF
TGTGCCAGCAGTTACGCGGCCTACACTAACTATGGCTACACCTTC
>TRBJ2-7|TRBV11-2|-|-
CASSLVGDTSYEQYF
TGTGCCAGCAGCTTAGTAGGGGACACCTCCTACGAGCAGTACTTC
>TRBJ2-3|TRBV10-3|-|-
CAISVGGSGYDTQYF
TGTGCCATCAGTGTTGGGGGGTCAGGTTACGATACGCAGTATTTT
>TRBJ2-7|TRBV2|-|-
CASPPGGRVYEQYF
TGTGCCTCCCCCCCCGGGGGGCGCGTATACGAGCAGTACTTC
>TRBJ1-3|TRBV30|-|-
CAWSKDLSGNTIYF
TGTGCCTGGAGTAAGGACCTATCTGGAAACACCATATATTTC
>TRBJ2-1|TRBV28|-|-
CASSRYNEQFF
TGTGCCAGCAGTCGTTACAATGAGCAGTTCTTC
>TRBJ1-3|TRBV11-2|-|-
CASSLGGARTGNTIYF
TGTGCCAGCAGCCTTGGGGGGGCGCGTACTGGAAACACCATATATTTT
>TRBJ2-2|TRBV7-2|few|TRBD2
CASSFTSGGSGELFF
TGTGCCAGCAGCTTCACTAGCGGGGGGTCCGGGGAGCTGTTTTTT
>TRBJ2-7|TRBV11-3|-|-
CASSLRVSYEQYF
TGTGCCAGCAGCTTAAGAGTATCCTACGAGCAGTACTTC
>TRBJ1-2|TRBV9|-|-
CASSVAGGGIHGYTF
TGTGCCAGCAGCGTAGCGGGGGGGGGAATCCATGGCTACACCTTC
>TRBJ2-7|TRBV18|-|-
CASSRDVLSYEQYF
TGTGCCAGCTCGCGGGACGTCCTCTCCTACGAGCAGTACTTC
>TRBJ2-7|TRBV5-6|-|-
CASSFRGSLEQYF
TGTGCCAGCAGCTTCAGGGGCTCCCTGGAGCAGTACTTC
>TRBJ1-6|TRBV5-5|-|TRBD1
CASSLGTVHSPLHF
TGTGCCAGCAGCCTTGGGACAGTTCATTCACCCCTCCACTTT
>TRBJ2-3|TRBV5-1|-|TRBD2
CASSFMASGSTDTQYF
TGCGCCAGCAGCTTTATGGCTAGCGGGAGCACAGATACGCAGTATTTT